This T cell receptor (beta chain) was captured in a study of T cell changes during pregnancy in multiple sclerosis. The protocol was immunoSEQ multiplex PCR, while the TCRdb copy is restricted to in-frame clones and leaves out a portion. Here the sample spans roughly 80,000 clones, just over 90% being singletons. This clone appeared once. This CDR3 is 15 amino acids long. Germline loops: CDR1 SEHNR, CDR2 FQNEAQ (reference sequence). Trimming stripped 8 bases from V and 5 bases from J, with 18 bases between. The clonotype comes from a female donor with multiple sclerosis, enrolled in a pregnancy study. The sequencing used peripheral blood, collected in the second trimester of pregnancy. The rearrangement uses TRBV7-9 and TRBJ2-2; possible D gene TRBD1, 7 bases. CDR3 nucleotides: TGTGCCAGCCGGGCGCGGGACAGATTAACCGGGGAGCTGTTTTTT. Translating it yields CASRARDRLTGELFF.